This T cell receptor (beta chain) was recorded in a study of blood T cell repertoires in COVID-19. Regarding this clone: Other DNA sequences within the sample encode an identical CDR3.

The V end was cut by 1 base, the J end by 4 bases, with 8 bases between. The V gene's germline CDR1 is SGHAT and CDR2 FQDESV (reference sequence). CDR3 length: 15 amino acids. Profiled with immunoSEQ multiplex PCR; TCRdb holds only in-frame clones, not every one. The profile shows about 220,000 clones, about nine tenths of them singletons. V and J are TRBV11-1 and TRBJ2-6; the D is unclear. The receptor's source is a woman in her thirties or forties with acute COVID-19. Sequencing used PBMCs or T cells enriched from blood (not recorded which). CDR3 bases: TGTGCCAGCAGCTTAGGATACTCCGGGGCCAACGTCCTGACTTTC. Encoded protein: CASSLGYSGANVLTF.